The 18 T cell receptor beta chains below were found in one sample sequenced in a study of T-cell memory formation after mild COVID-19. TCRdb redid the calling of the 5' RACE reads with MiXCR, one entry per CDR3 protein. This table has some 180,000 distinct CDR3 sequences, approximately 17% appearing once. Sequencing was carried out using PBMCs or a T cell subset sorted from them (not recorded which). These receptors originate from a man in his late teens or twenties who had mild COVID-19 (a few samples of this study predate the infection). Cell type and time point are not known.

The chain recombines TRBV9 with TRBJ1-1; perhaps TRBD1 as D (6 bases). The CDR3 is 14 residues long. Germline lookup yields CDR1 SGDLS and CDR2 YYNGEE. Trimming took off 2 bases at V and 5 bases at J, with 13 bases between the two ends. The CDR3 spells CASSVGSGTTEAFF. The DNA of the CDR3 is TGTGCCAGCAGCGTTGGTTCAGGGACAACTGAAGCTTTCTTT.

This chain joins TRBV27 and TRBJ1-2; D might be TRBD1 (5 bases). The CDR3 covers 14 residues. Germline assignment: CDR1 MNHEY and CDR2 SMNVEV (reference sequence). The germline V and J ends were trimmed by 2 bases and 4 bases, with 11 bases remaining between them. The CDR3 loop reads CASSLHRTIYGYTF. In DNA, the CDR3 is TGTGCCAGCAGTTTACACAGGACCATCTATGGCTACACCTTC.

The table lists this clonotype with a few counts. The V gene is TRBV20-1, the J gene TRBJ2-3; D gene ambiguous. This CDR3 comprises 15 residues. The germline gives CDR1 DFQATT, CDR2 SNEGSKA (reference sequence). V was shortened by 6 bases and J by 2 bases, with 18 bases between the two germline ends. For the CDR3, the DNA is TGCAGTGCCGCACCCTACGGTGGGGACACAGATACGCAGTATTTT. Amino acid sequence: CSAAPYGGDTDTQYF.

This clonotype was observed a handful of times. The chain is built from TRBV10-3 and TRBJ2-1, with a weak D call TRBD2 (5 bases). The CDR3 contains 15 residues. With 0 bases removed from V and 9 bases from J, the gap between germline ends came to 15 bases. Germline values: CDR1 ENHRY, CDR2 SYGVKD. This chain's CDR3 is CAISESTSSGSEQFF. The CDR3 nucleotides read TGTGCCATCAGTGAGTCGACGTCTTCGGGGAGTGAGCAGTTCTTC.

The rearrangement links TRBV20-1 to TRBJ2-5; D call uncertain. The germline gives CDR1 DFQATT, CDR2 SNEGSKA (reference sequence). V was cut by 0 bases and J by 5 bases, with 10 bases left in between. The CDR3 runs 13 residues. The CDR3 loop reads CSARDGVPETQYF. For the CDR3, the DNA is TGCAGTGCTAGAGATGGCGTTCCGGAGACCCAGTACTTC.

This clonotype was observed at least ten times. The V and J genes are TRBV7-9 and TRBJ2-3; D remains unclear. Germline assignment: CDR1 SEHNR and CDR2 FQNEAQ (reference sequence). V lost 0 bases and J lost 2, with 6 bases in between. The CDR3 is 14 residues long. CDR3 sequence (DNA): TGTGCCAGCAGCTTAGCCACCCACACAGATACGCAGTATTTT. This sequence encodes CASSLATHTDTQYF. Variable domain in full (rest from reference TRBV7-9 and TRBJ2-3): DTGVSQNPRHKITKRGQNVTFRCDPISEHNRLYWYRQTLGQGPEFLTYFQNEAQLEKSRLLSDRFSAERPKGSFSTLEIQRTEQGDSAMYLCASSLATHTDTQYFGPGTRLTVL.

This clonotype was observed a few times. The gene calls are TRBV5-1 and TRBJ2-3; D not resolved. Between the trimmed V and J ends, which lost 0 bases and 5 bases, there was a span of 13 bases. The CDR3 has 15 residues. The germline V gene has CDR1 SGHRS and CDR2 YFSETQ. DNA for the CDR3: TGCGCCAGCAGCTTGGTCGGCAGAGCTGAAGATACGCAGTATTTT. This translates into CASSLVGRAEDTQYF.

The table lists this clonotype with a few counts. This chain links TRBV5-5 with TRBJ1-5; 10 bases are shared with TRBD1. Germline trimming cut 2 bases from V and 5 bases from J; bases unmatched to any gene: 1. CDR1 and CDR2 (germline): SGHKS, YYEKEE (reference sequence). The CDR3 is 14 residues long. The CDR3 nucleotides read TGTGCCAGCAGCTTTGGACAGGGGGATCAGCCCCAGCATTTT. This sequence encodes CASSFGQGDQPQHF.

This clonotype has more than one count but fewer than ten. The rearrangement links TRBV6-2 or TRBV6-3 to TRBJ2-1, with no clear D. CDR3 length: 12 residues. Germline-derived CDR1 and CDR2 are MNHEY and SVGEGT. Trimming cost V 6 bases and J 5 bases, with 8 bases left between them. The CDR3 here is CASRTLDNEQFF. Here the CDR3 DNA reads TGTGCCAGCAGAACCCTAGACAATGAGCAGTTCTTC.

The rearrangement joins TRBV2 to TRBJ2-5, with no clear D. CDR1 is SNHLY and CDR2 is FYNNEI in the germline V gene. Trimming took 3 bases from V and 5 from J, leaving 13 bases between them. The CDR3 consists of 14 residues. CDR3 DNA: TGTGCCAGCAGTGATCGGGTATCCGGGGAGACCCAGTACTTC. Translation gives CASSDRVSGETQYF.

This rearrangement joins TRBV4-1 to TRBJ2-3; TRBD2 is a possible D gene (6 bases). V was clipped by 2 bases and J by 0 bases, with 9 bases between them. This CDR3 comprises 15 residues. Germline V gives CDR1 MGHRA, CDR2 YSYEKL. The CDR3 loop reads CASSQLGTSTDTQYF. Here the CDR3 DNA reads TGCGCCAGCAGCCAACTCGGGACTAGCACAGATACGCAGTATTTT.

V usage is TRBV9 and J usage is TRBJ2-1; D might be TRBD2 (7 bases). The length of the CDR3 is 16 residues. Trimming took off 4 bases at V and 4 bases at J, with 18 bases between the two ends. From germline, CDR1 is SGDLS and CDR2 YYNGEE. The CDR3 sequence: CASSPEGGLVYNEQFF. For the CDR3, the DNA is TGTGCCAGCAGCCCAGAGGGGGGGTTGGTATACAATGAGCAGTTCTTC.

This clonotype was seen more than once but under ten times. This chain connects TRBV5-1 to TRBJ1-2, with D perhaps matching TRBD1 (5 bases). The V gene's germline CDR1 is SGHRS and CDR2 YFSETQ. This CDR3 spans 13 amino acids. V was clipped by 4 bases and J by 0 bases, with 7 bases between them. In nucleotides, the CDR3 is TGCGCCAGCAGCGGGGCTGCTAACTATGGCTACACCTTC. Translation: CASSGAANYGYTF.

The chain joins TRBV28 to TRBJ2-5, with D possibly TRBD1 on 6 matching bases. Between the trimmed V and J ends, which lost 8 bases and 5 bases, there was a span of 18 bases. Per the germline V gene, CDR1 is MDHEN and CDR2 is SYDVKM. This CDR3 region has 14 residues. In nucleotides, the CDR3 is TGTGCCAGCCAATCCCCCCAGGGGCCGGAGACCCAGTACTTC. This sequence encodes CASQSPQGPETQYF.

The chain couples TRBV5-1 to TRBJ2-3; 12 bases line up with TRBD2. The CDR3 loop spans 18 amino acids. J gave up 5 bases and V 4 bases, and 14 bases lay outside the gene matches. CDR1 is SGHRS, CDR2 YFSETQ, per germline. The CDR3 loop is CASSPGGLAGGSEDTQYF. The CDR3 DNA follows: TGCGCCAGCAGCCCCGGCGGGCTAGCGGGGGGGTCGGAAGATACGCAGTATTTT.

This clonotype was detected a few times. V and J are TRBV2 and TRBJ1-5; 10 bases agree with TRBD1. Unmatched junction bases numbered 9, after V lost 7 bases and J lost 9 bases. The CDR3 totals 14 residues. Per germline, CDR1 SNHLY and CDR2 FYNNEI. In DNA form, the CDR3 reads TGTGCCAGCACCACGACAGGGGGCGGGTGGCCCCAGCATTTT. It encodes CASTTTGGGWPQHF.

This clonotype has just a few counts. The chain couples TRBV5-1 to TRBJ2-2; D gene uncertain. The CDR3 runs to 13 residues. Trimming stripped 6 bases from V and 2 bases from J, with 8 bases between. The germline gives CDR1 SGHRS, CDR2 YFSETQ. CDR3 DNA: TGCGCCAGCAACGCAGAAAACACCGGGGAGCTGTTTTTT. Residues: CASNAENTGELFF.

This clonotype was detected a few times. The J gene is TRBJ2-2, the V gene TRBV4-3; TRBD1 agrees at 8 bases. The CDR3 contains 14 residues. Germline CDR1 and CDR2: LGHNA and YSLEER. V lost 4 bases, J lost 3 bases, and 1 base stayed unmatched. CDR3 sequence: CASSRGQDTGELFF. The CDR3 DNA sequence: TGCGCCAGCAGCCGGGGACAGGACACCGGGGAGCTGTTTTTT.